This T cell receptor beta chain was recorded in a study of blood T cell repertoires in COVID-19. Study-level background: Samples taken during acute and convalescent COVID-19 were collected in the United States, Italy and Spain. Sources were T cells, B-cell-depleted T cells, or PBMCs; the material itself was cDNA or gDNA.

Per the original methods: Estimation of nucleated cell counts relied on the amplification of reference gene primers. TCRdb keeps only in-frame clones here, not all; method: immunoSEQ multiplex PCR. V, J and clone size are taken as reported in that table, and D and trimming were inferred from the DNA itself. This table holds under 50,000 clones, roughly nine tenths found once. The ends lost 3 bases at V and 4 bases at J; junction bases unmatched: 16. In germline, CDR1 is MDHEN, CDR2 SYDVKM. The CDR3 covers 19 residues. Sample: peripheral blood. This clonotype was sampled from a man aged 70 or older with active COVID-19. The chain recombines TRBV28 with TRBJ2-5; 11 bases map to TRBD2. CDR3 in DNA: TGTGCCAGCAGTTTCCTAGTGGTGGGTAGCGGGGGGGCAGGAGAGACCCAGTACTTC. Translating it yields CASSFLVVGSGGAGETQYF.